This TCR beta chain was captured by sequencing in a study of blood T cell repertoires in COVID-19 (dated by TCRdb to between 2020 and 2021). Describing the broader study: Collaborator samples came from the United States, Italy and Spain and covered acute and convalescent phases of COVID-19. Where HLA class I and class II types were available, the types were taken from metadata supplied by the sample provider, not from assay-based typing. The material from the prospective study consisted of cDNA or gDNA derived from T cells, B-cell-depleted T cells, or PBMCs. The dataset comprised deeply sampled blood TCRbeta repertoires from subjects exposed to, actively infected with, or recovered from COVID-19. Sample metadata almost always included a de-identified subject ID, COVID-19 status, age in years and sex. The repertoires were released in a freely available public database intended as a resource for research on the immune response to SARS-CoV-2. Samples were obtained from the ongoing ImmuneRACE study (first 160 participants) and from 1,254 subjects provided by 6 global collaborators.

One collaborating source in Seattle enrolled patients during active infection and followed them longitudinally through the course of disease. Each collaborating institution followed its own protocols to collect whole blood in K2EDTA tubes. For TCRbeta analysis, collaborators shipped samples as frozen whole blood, isolated PBMCs, or DNA extracted from either of those sample types. A note on this clone: It lacks a known antigen. The sample holds no much larger clone one base away, and base qualities are not on file.

V has 4 bases trimmed and J has 7 bases trimmed; junction bases matching no gene number 10. Taken from cysteine to phenylalanine, the CDR3 has 15 residues. Only the CDR3 portion is preserved as DNA: 45 bases, with reading frame beginning at the first base. Looking up the germline V gene yields CDR1 SGHRS and CDR2 YFSETQ. Broad study findings and their caveats: The amount of clinical and demographic metadata varied by source and participant and was provided uncurated.

TCRbeta CDR3 regions were amplified from genomic DNA by means of the immunoSEQ Assay, a bias-controlled multiplex PCR. The authors' pipeline ran thus. The number of nucleated cells in each sample was estimated by amplification of reference gene primers within the assay. Sequence reads were collapsed and filtered to measure the absolute abundance of every unique TCRbeta CDR3 rearrangement. Productive Simpson clonality was computed per sample as the square root of Simpson's diversity index over productive rearrangements. Sourced from immuneACCESS, this table was stored by TCRdb with only in-frame sequences that have V and J called. A share of the clones is absent; for the studies checked, an unresolved V gene accounts for under half, and the remainder has no known explanation. V and J calls and clone size come straight from that table; D and trimming were deduced from the DNA. This sample holds 300,000 to 400,000 clones; around 87% were observed only once. The ten largest clonotypes hold about 6% of the sample.

This receptor chain uses TRBV5-1 and TRBJ1-4; 7 central nucleotides agree with TRBD1. This TCR was sampled from a woman aged 50 to 65 with COVID-19, enrolled during active disease. The sample comprised peripheral blood. The CDR3 in this case is CASSAQTGQSEKLFF. In nucleotides, the sequence is TGCGCCAGCAGCGCCCAGACAGGGCAGTCTGAAAAACTGTTTTTT.